This T cell receptor (beta chain) emerged from a study of shared clonotypes between healthy human individuals. Amplification in unsorted PBMC replicate PCRs started from about 320 ng DNA, which equals tens of thousands of T cell genomes. DNA from unsorted PBMC was sequenced on ten immunoSEQ deep assay plates. Profiling relied on immunoSEQ multiplex PCR, and the TCRdb table lists in-frame clones only, not all of them. This sample has fewer than 600,000 clones, with 75% to 85% found just once. Unsorted material relied on about 90 million PBMCs as the source of genomic DNA. This clone was seen a few times. Input material: PBMCs. The TCR originated in a woman aged 40 to 55 in good health. Some clones in this sample may be carry-over from other donors' samples.

CDR3 loop: CAWSATPGLVPPRKFF. The CDR3 DNA reads as TGTGCCTGGAGTGCGACTCCTGGACTAGTACCCCCACGGAAGTTCTTC. V and J are TRBV30 and TRBJ2-1, with 7 bases lining up with TRBD2. CDR3 size: 16 residues. Per germline, CDR1 GTSNPN and CDR2 SVGIG (reference sequence). After removal of 1 base from V and 14 bases from J, the junction contained 20 bases not matched to a gene.